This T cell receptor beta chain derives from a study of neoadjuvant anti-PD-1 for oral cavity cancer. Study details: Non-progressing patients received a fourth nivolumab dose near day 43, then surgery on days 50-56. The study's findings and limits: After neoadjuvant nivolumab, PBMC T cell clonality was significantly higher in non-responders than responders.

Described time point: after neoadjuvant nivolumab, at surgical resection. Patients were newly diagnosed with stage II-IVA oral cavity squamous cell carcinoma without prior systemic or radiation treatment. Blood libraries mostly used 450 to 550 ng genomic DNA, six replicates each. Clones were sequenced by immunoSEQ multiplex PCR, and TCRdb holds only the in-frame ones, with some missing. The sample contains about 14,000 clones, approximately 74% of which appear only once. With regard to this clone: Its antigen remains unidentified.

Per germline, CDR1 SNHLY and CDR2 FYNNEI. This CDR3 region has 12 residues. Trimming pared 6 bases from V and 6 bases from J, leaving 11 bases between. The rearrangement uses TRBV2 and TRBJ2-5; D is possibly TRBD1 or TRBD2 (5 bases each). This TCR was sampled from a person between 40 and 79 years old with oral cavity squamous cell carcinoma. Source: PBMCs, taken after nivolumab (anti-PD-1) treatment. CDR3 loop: CASRGDDKTQYF. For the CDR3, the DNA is TGTGCCAGCAGAGGGGACGATAAGACCCAGTACTTC. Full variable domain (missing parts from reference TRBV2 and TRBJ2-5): EPEVTQTPSHQVTQMGQEVILRCVPISNHLYFYWYRQILGQKVEFLVSFYNNEISEKSEIFDDQFSVERPDGSNFTLKIRSTKLEDSAMYFCASRGDDKTQYFGPGTRLLVL.